Listed below are T cell receptor beta chains from one sample, sequenced in a study of blood T cell repertoires in COVID-19. TCRdb keeps only in-frame clones here, not all; method: immunoSEQ multiplex PCR. The sample includes more than 85,000 clones, approximately 82% of them seen just once. Source material: peripheral blood. The receptors were sampled from a woman aged 80 or over with active or convalescent COVID-19. Both conserved end residues are part of each CDR3. D genes are given only for firm matches. Clone size is not always given. Where it is, it says once, few, many or a class for expanded clones.

D	V	J	size	DNA	CDR3
TRBD2	TRBV5-5	TRBJ2-7	once	TGTGCCAGCAGACCCTCGGGACTAGCAGGCCACGAGCAGTACTTC	CASRPSGLAGHEQYF
TRBD1	TRBV29-1	TRBJ2-2	.	TGCAGCGCCGCCAGGGACAGTCTATTAGAGCTGTTTTTT	CSAARDSLLELFF
TRBD1	TRBV6-5	TRBJ2-1	.	TGTGCCAGCAGTCGGACAGGTGGGGAGCAGTTCTTC	CASSRTGGEQFF
.	TRBV7-2	TRBJ2-7	.	TGTGCCAGCAGCTTGAGATCTCGCGAGCAGTACTTC	CASSLRSREQYF
.	TRBV5-6	TRBJ1-2	few	TGTGCCAGCAGCATTTCCTCAAGGGGTCGCTATGGCTACACCTTC	CASSISSRGRYGYTF
TRBD1	TRBV7-9	TRBJ2-3	.	TGTGCCAGCAGCTTAGTCAGGGGGCTCACAGATACGCAGTATTTT	CASSLVRGLTDTQYF
.	TRBV28	TRBJ1-1	.	TGTGCCAGCAGTGCCGGGGACACCCAGAGGGTAACTTTCTTT	CASSAGDTQRVTFF
.	TRBV20-1	TRBJ1-4	few	TGCAGTGCTAGGAGGGAAAAACTGTTTTTT	CSARREKLFF
TRBD2	TRBV7-9	TRBJ2-3	.	TGTGCCAGCAGCTTAGGGACTAGCGGGAGTATCGATACGCAGTATTTT	CASSLGTSGSIDTQYF
TRBD1	TRBV9	TRBJ1-4	.	TGTGCCAGCAGCGTAGGATACAGGGGGCAAGAAAAACTGTTTTTT	CASSVGYRGQEKLFF
TRBD2	TRBV6-1	TRBJ2-1	.	TGTGCCAGCAGTGAACTTTACGGGACTAGCCCTTACAATGAGCAGTTCTTC	CASSELYGTSPYNEQFF
.	TRBV5-1	TRBJ2-1	.	TGCGCCAGCAGCTTGGTTGCGGAACCCTACAATGAGCAGTTCTTC	CASSLVAEPYNEQFF
TRBD1	TRBV19	TRBJ1-5	few	TGTGCCAGTAGTATGACCAGGGGGCGGAATCAGCCCCAGCATTTT	CASSMTRGRNQPQHF
TRBD1	TRBV6-5	TRBJ2-1	.	TGTGCCAGCAGTTACCTGGGCCAGGGGGCTTGGTTCTTC	CASSYLGQGAWFF
TRBD1	TRBV7-9	TRBJ1-1	.	TGTGCCAGCAGACTCGGACAGGGGGGAGCTGAAGCTTTCTTT	CASRLGQGGAEAFF
.	TRBV2	TRBJ2-7	.	TGTGCCAGCAAATGGTCATGGGGCTTCTACGAGCAGTACTTC	CASKWSWGFYEQYF
TRBD2	TRBV27	TRBJ2-1	once	TGTGCCAGCAGGATAGCGGGAGGAATTTACAATGAGCAGTTCTTC	CASRIAGGIYNEQFF
.	TRBV28	TRBJ2-2	.	TGTGCCAGCAGTACTTACAGGGTCACCGGGGAGCTGTTTTTT	CASSTYRVTGELFF
TRBD2	TRBV19	TRBJ2-2	.	TGTGCCAGTAGTATTTCGACGAGCGGGAGAGGCACCGGGGAGCTGTTTTTT	CASSISTSGRGTGELFF
TRBD1	TRBV6-5	TRBJ1-2	.	TGTGCCAGCAGTTTTTGGACAGGGGGCGATGGCTACACCTTC	CASSFWTGGDGYTF
TRBD2	TRBV19	TRBJ2-1	.	TGTGCCAGTAACCACGGCGGGGGGGTCTACAATGAGCAGTTCTTC	CASNHGGGVYNEQFF
.	TRBV24-1	TRBJ1-2	once	TGTGCCACCAGTGGGGACAACAACTATGGCTACACCTTC	CATSGDNNYGYTF
.	TRBV7-2	TRBJ1-2	.	TGTGCCAGCAGCCCATTGGACAGCTATGGCTACACCTTC	CASSPLDSYGYTF
.	TRBV3-1/TRBV3-2	TRBJ1-3	.	TGTGCCAGCAGCCGGACAGTGGGAAACACCATATATTTT	CASSRTVGNTIYF
.	TRBV5-4	TRBJ2-1	.	TGTGCCAGCAGCTTGAGTAGCACCTACAATGAGCAGTTCTTC	CASSLSSTYNEQFF
.	TRBV24-1	TRBJ2-7	.	TGTGCCACCAGTGATCTTCAGGGTCGGGAGCAGTACTTC	CATSDLQGREQYF
TRBD2	TRBV7-8	TRBJ2-1	once	TGTGCCAGCAGCTCACAAGCGGGAGACACCTACAATGAGCAGTTCTTC	CASSSQAGDTYNEQFF
.	TRBV19	TRBJ1-5	.	TGTGCCAGTAGTATAGATGTAACAGGGAAGGCGAGCAATCAGCCCCAGCATTTT	CASSIDVTGKASNQPQHF
.	TRBV19	TRBJ2-3	.	TGTGCCAGTAGTGGGCTAGCGAGATTCACAGATACGCAGTATTTT	CASSGLARFTDTQYF
.	TRBV6-2/TRBV6-3	TRBJ2-7	few	TGTGCCAGCAGCCCCGACAGGCGACCTGCCTCCTACGAGCAGTACTTC	CASSPDRRPASYEQYF
.	TRBV27	TRBJ1-1	.	TGTGCCAGCAGGGTCGAGTGGTCACGGGTGGAAGCTTTCTTT	CASRVEWSRVEAFF
TRBD1	TRBV24-1	TRBJ2-7	.	TGTGCCACCAGTGATTTGACCACAGGGGGGTACGAGCAGTACTTC	CATSDLTTGGYEQYF
.	TRBV19	TRBJ1-4	.	TGTGCCAGTACTGCAGGACTAAATGAAAAACTGTTTTTT	CASTAGLNEKLFF
.	TRBV28	TRBJ1-6	.	TGTGCCAGCAGTCGGACCGGGGGTTATAATTCACCCCTCCACTTT	CASSRTGGYNSPLHF
TRBD2	TRBV5-1	TRBJ2-2	.	TGCGCCAGCTTCCCCACTAGCGGGAGGACCGGGGAGCTGTTTTTT	CASFPTSGRTGELFF
.	TRBV5-1	TRBJ1-1	.	TGCGCCAGCAGCTTTACGATGGACCCGGGAAGGACTTTCTTT	CASSFTMDPGRTFF
.	TRBV19	TRBJ2-1	.	TGTGCCAGTAGTATCGCCACAGTTCACAATGAGCAGTTCTTC	CASSIATVHNEQFF
.	TRBV7-3	TRBJ2-1	.	TGTGCCAGCAGCTACGGGTCGTCGGAGCAGTTCTTC	CASSYGSSEQFF
.	TRBV3-1/TRBV3-2	TRBJ1-3	few	TGTGCCGCTAGCTGGACCCTGGCTGCCCCATCTGGAAACACCATATATTTT	CAASWTLAAPSGNTIYF
.	TRBV6-2/TRBV6-3	TRBJ1-5	.	TGTGCCAGCAGTTACAGGTGGCAGGTTAGCAATCAGCCCCAGCATTTT	CASSYRWQVSNQPQHF
TRBD2	TRBV7-3	TRBJ2-3	.	TGTGCCAGCAGCTCGCGGGGGAGGCAAGATACGCAGTATTTT	CASSSRGRQDTQYF
.	TRBV4-1	TRBJ2-7	.	TGCGCCAGCAGCAAATCCCTTTTTGGAGCGGAGACCTACGAGCAGTACTTC	CASSKSLFGAETYEQYF
TRBD1	TRBV10-3	TRBJ1-1	.	TGTGCCAATGGACAGGGTTTAAACACTGAAGCTTTCTTT	CANGQGLNTEAFF
.	TRBV18	TRBJ2-1	.	TGTGCCAGCTCACCACCCGGGGTCAATGAGCAGTTCTTC	CASSPPGVNEQFF
TRBD2	TRBV19	TRBJ2-7	.	TGTGCCAGTAGTAAGGGACTAGCGGGATTCCCTAGCTACGAGCAGTACTTC	CASSKGLAGFPSYEQYF
TRBD1	TRBV15	TRBJ2-5	.	TGTGCCACCAGCAGGGCTCAGGGGGTAGGCCAAGAGACCCAGTACTTC	CATSRAQGVGQETQYF
.	TRBV19	TRBJ1-2	.	TGTGCCAGTAGTACGACAGGTGGCTATGGCTACACCTTC	CASSTTGGYGYTF
.	TRBV19	TRBJ1-3	few	TGTGCCAGTAGTATGCGGGGCGCGGGCGAAAACACCATATATTTT	CASSMRGAGENTIYF
TRBD1	TRBV18	TRBJ2-2	.	TGTGCCAGCTCGTCCGGGACAGCGAACACCGGGGAGCTGTTTTTT	CASSSGTANTGELFF
.	TRBV28	TRBJ2-2	.	TGTGCCAGCAGTCCTCAGTTCACCGGGGAGCTGTTTTTT	CASSPQFTGELFF
.	TRBV28	TRBJ1-2	.	TGTGCCAGCAGTTCCAATGGCTACACCTTC	CASSSNGYTF
TRBD1	TRBV9	TRBJ1-6	.	TGTGCCAGCAGCGTCGGACAGGGCCACATTAATTCACCCCTCCACTTT	CASSVGQGHINSPLHF
TRBD2	TRBV5-5	TRBJ2-7	.	TGTGCCAGCAGCCGCCTGACTAGCGGGACCATGGCCTCCTACGAGCAGTACTTC	CASSRLTSGTMASYEQYF
.	TRBV18	TRBJ2-2	.	TGTGCCAGCTTACGGACAACCGGGGAGCTGTTTTTT	CASLRTTGELFF
TRBD2	TRBV19	TRBJ2-7	.	TGTGCCAATTACTCCACTAGCGGAAGCTCCTACGAGCAGTACTTC	CANYSTSGSSYEQYF
TRBD2	TRBV6-5	TRBJ2-7	.	TGTGCCAGCACTGGGCTAGCGGGAGGATACGAGCAGTACTTC	CASTGLAGGYEQYF